These 29 T cell receptor beta chains were sequenced from one sample in a study of T cells in Graves' hyperthyroidism and ophthalmopathy. TCR beta CDR3 region amplification was performed from RNA transcripts. With the HTBI primer set, the TCR CDR3 went through a first round of RT-PCR. One entry per CDR3 protein, called by TCRdb with MiXCR from the multiplex PCR reads. The data contain 450,000 to 550,000 distinct CDR3 sequences, about 24% of them singletons. Material: blood. The receptors here all came from a woman in her 30s with Graves' ophthalmopathy.

The table lists this clonotype with a few counts. Given a much more abundant clone one base away, this may be a read error. This chain links TRBV5-4 with TRBJ2-5; the match to TRBD1 covers 8 bases. This CDR3 contains 15 residues. Germline V gives CDR1 SGHNT, CDR2 YYREEE (reference sequence). CDR3 sequence (DNA): TGTGCCAGCGCTTCGGCGGCAGGGGGCCGGGAGACCAAGTACTTC. Its translation: CASASAAGGRETKYF. The complete variable domain, with remaining parts taken from reference TRBV5-4 and TRBJ2-5, reads ETGVTQSPTHLIKTRGQQVTLRCSSQSGHNTVSWYQQALGQGPQFIFQYYREEENGRGNFPPRFSGLQFPNYSSELNVNALELDDSALYLCASASAAGGRETKYFGPGTRLLVL.

This clonotype was observed many times. The chain is built from TRBV29-1 and TRBJ1-3; 9 bases map to TRBD1. Germline CDR1 and CDR2: SQVTM and ANQGSEA. V shed 1 base and J 4 bases; nucleotides not matched to a gene: 5. CDR3 length: 15 amino acids. The CDR3 loop is CSVEVRGTGGNTIYF. CDR3 coding DNA: TGCAGCGTTGAAGTACGGGGGACAGGGGGAAACACCATATATTTT.

At least ten counts were recorded for this clonotype. CDR3 residues: CASSQFSTGPIPEAFF. In nucleotides, the CDR3 is TGTGCCAGCAGCCAATTCTCGACAGGACCTATCCCCGAAGCTTTCTTT. J is TRBJ1-1 and V is TRBV14; maybe TRBD1 (6 bases). Trimming took off 2 bases at V and 8 bases at J, with 21 bases between the two ends. This CDR3 has 16 amino acids. Germline V gene data show CDR1 as SGHDN and CDR2 as FVKESK.

There are many counts of this clonotype. The rearrangement uses TRBV6-1 and TRBJ1-1; D is possibly TRBD1 (6 bases). CDR1 MNHNS and CDR2 SASEGT come from the germline V gene. Trimming shortened V by 1 base and J by 4 bases, and 19 bases separated the two germline ends. The CDR3 runs 17 residues. This CDR3 reads CASSEGYTRGVGTEAFF. The CDR3 bases are TGTGCCAGCAGTGAAGGATACACCAGGGGTGTAGGCACTGAAGCTTTCTTT.

The chain is built from TRBV28 and TRBJ2-7; D not resolved. Germline assignment: CDR1 MDHEN and CDR2 SYDVKM. V gave up 4 bases and J gave up 0 bases, with 16 bases separating them. This CDR3 region has 16 residues. CDR3 sequence (DNA): TGTGCCAGCAGTTCCCCCGGCAGGCCCAGCTCCTACGAGCAGTACTTC. Translation gives CASSSPGRPSSYEQYF. The full variable domain, with the rest looked up from reference TRBV28 and TRBJ2-7, is DVKVTQSSRYLVKRTGEKVFLECVQDMDHENMFWYRQDPGLGLRLIYFSYDVKMKEKGDIPEGYSVSREKKERFSLILESASTNQTSMYLCASSSPGRPSSYEQYFGPGTRLTVT.

This clonotype was seen ten or more times. The chain links TRBV27 to TRBJ1-1; D not resolved. Trimming cost V 6 bases and J 3 bases, with 17 bases left between them. This CDR3 comprises 15 residues. Germline V gene data show CDR1 as MNHEY and CDR2 as SMNVEV (reference sequence). CDR3 bases: TGTGCCAGCAGCCTCCGAGGAAGGAGAGACACTGAAGCTTTCTTT. Its translation is CASSLRGRRDTEAFF.

This clonotype was observed at least ten times. The chain combines TRBV6-2 or TRBV6-3 with TRBJ2-2, with 9 positions matching TRBD1. Germline CDR1 is MNHEY and CDR2 is SVGEGT. With V trimmed by 5 bases and J by 0 bases, 1 base remained unmatched. The CDR3 consists of 15 residues. The CDR3 sequence is CASSRQGANTGELFF. CDR3 nucleotide sequence: TGTGCCAGCAGTCGACAGGGGGCGAACACCGGGGAGCTGTTTTTT.

The J gene is TRBJ2-5, the V gene TRBV12-3 or TRBV12-4; TRBD1 agrees at 9 bases. J lost 7 bases, V lost 5 bases, and 8 bases had no gene match. The CDR3 is 14 amino acids. In DNA form, the CDR3 reads TGTGCCAGCAGTGGGACCGGGACAGGGCTGACCCAGTACTTC. The encoded protein is CASSGTGTGLTQYF.

This clonotype was observed a handful of times. This chain uses TRBV14 with TRBJ2-5, with D possibly being TRBD2 (6 bases). Germline V CDR1 and CDR2: SGHDN, FVKESK. Trimming pared 4 bases from V and 7 bases from J, leaving 16 bases between. CDR3 size: 14 residues. The CDR3 region is CASSLLTGGATQYF. In DNA form, the CDR3 reads TGTGCCAGCAGCCTTCTAACCGGGGGAGCGACCCAGTACTTC.

The gene calls are TRBV5-1 and TRBJ1-1, with a possible D match to TRBD1 (6 bases). Trimming removed 6 bases from V and 4 bases from J, with 16 bases in between. Germline CDR1 is SGHRS and CDR2 is YFSETQ. CDR3 length: 14 amino acids. CDR3 loop: CASNYQTGTTEAFF. The CDR3 nucleotides are TGCGCCAGCAACTACCAAACAGGGACCACTGAAGCTTTCTTT. Drawing the rest from reference TRBV5-1 and TRBJ1-1, the complete variable domain is KAGVTQTPRYLIKTRGQQVTLSCSPISGHRSVSWYQQTPGQGLQFLFEYFSETQRNKGNFPGRFSGRQFSNSRSEMNVSTLELGDSALYLCASNYQTGTTEAFFGQGTRLTVV.

This chain joins TRBV27 and TRBJ1-6; maybe TRBD1 (6 bases). Trimming removed 3 bases at V and 8 bases at J, with 14 bases between. This CDR3 is 15 amino acids long. Germline V gene sequence: CDR1 MNHEY, CDR2 SMNVEV (reference sequence). The CDR3 here is CASSFYGGEYSPLHF. The CDR3 bases are TGTGCCAGCAGTTTTTACGGGGGCGAATATTCACCCCTCCACTTT.

This clonotype was counted many times. The chain carries TRBV6-2 or TRBV6-3 and TRBJ2-4, with TRBD2 matching 8 bases. The ends lost 4 bases at V and 6 bases at J; junction bases unmatched: 11. Germline CDR1 MNHEY, CDR2 SVGEGT. This CDR3 contains 16 residues. The DNA of the CDR3 is TGTGCCAGCAGTTCCAGGACTAGCCAGGGATTAAACATTCAGTACTTC. Amino acid sequence: CASSSRTSQGLNIQYF.

This clonotype was recorded at least ten times. This chain connects TRBV27 to TRBJ2-5; TRBD1 matches 7 bases. The CDR3 runs 15 residues. V lost 5 bases and J lost 1; bases outside the gene matches: 7. CDR1 and CDR2 (germline): MNHEY, SMNVEV (reference sequence). CDR3 sequence (DNA): TGTGCCAGCAGTCCGTTAGGGACAGTCCAAGAGACCCAGTACTTC. This sequence encodes CASSPLGTVQETQYF.

The genes are TRBV29-1 and TRBJ2-5; a weak D match, TRBD1 (7 bases). Trimming pared 1 base from V and 2 bases from J, leaving 17 bases between. This CDR3 has 16 amino acids. CDR1 is SQVTM, CDR2 ANQGSEA, per germline. CDR3 protein: CSVEVEGADIQETQYF. In nucleotides, the CDR3 is TGCAGCGTTGAAGTGGAGGGGGCAGACATACAAGAGACCCAGTACTTC.

This clonotype has a count of ten or more. The J gene is TRBJ2-3, the V gene TRBV20-1, with D maybe TRBD2 (6 bases). The germline V gene encodes CDR1 DFQATT and CDR2 SNEGSKA (reference sequence). This CDR3 has 15 amino acids. V was cut by 0 bases and J by 0 bases, with 10 bases left in between. CDR3: CSARDSGGSTDTQYF. The DNA of the CDR3 is TGCAGTGCTAGAGATTCTGGGGGGAGCACAGATACGCAGTATTTT.

This clonotype has a count of ten or more. CDR3 loop: CASGLQGNQPQHF. The CDR3 DNA reads as TGTGCTAGTGGTTTACAGGGCAATCAGCCCCAGCATTTT. The chain employs TRBV12-5 and TRBJ1-5, with D perhaps TRBD1 (5 bases). The V end was cut by 3 bases, the J end by 2 bases, with 5 bases between. Germline V gene data show CDR1 as LGHNT and CDR2 as FRNRAP. The length of the CDR3 is 13 residues.

This clonotype was seen many times. The chain has TRBV7-2 and TRBJ2-7, with TRBD2 as a possible D gene (5 bases). The germline V and J ends were trimmed by 3 bases and 1 base, with 10 bases remaining between them. This CDR3 is 14 amino acids long. Germline CDR1 reads SGHTA; CDR2 reads FQGNSA. CDR3 sequence reads: CASSFGEKSYEQYF. Here the CDR3 DNA reads TGTGCCAGCAGCTTTGGGGAGAAGTCCTACGAGCAGTACTTC.

To note about this clonotype: Here the CDR3 omits its conserved ending phenylalanine or tryptophan, so a read error is the likely source. The V gene is TRBV24-1, the J gene TRBJ2-7, with TRBD1 matching over 8 bases. The length of the CDR3 is 15 residues. V dropped 3 bases and J dropped 7; count of bases not matched to a gene: 10. Germline V gives CDR1 KGHDR, CDR2 SFDVKD. This CDR3 is CATSDPLDRAAEQYY. CDR3 nucleotides: TGTGCCACCAGTGATCCTCTGGACAGGGCTGCAGAGCAGTACTAC.

The gene calls are TRBV20-1 and TRBJ1-1, with TRBD1 as a possible D gene (5 bases). Germline values: CDR1 DFQATT, CDR2 SNEGSKA (reference sequence). Trimming pared 3 bases from V and 7 bases from J, leaving 9 bases between. The CDR3 is made up of 11 amino acids. The CDR3, as DNA: TGCAGTGCTAGTTGGGACTATGAAGCTTTCTTT. This sequence encodes CSASWDYEAFF.

There are many counts of this clonotype. The gene calls are TRBV12-3 or TRBV12-4 and TRBJ2-4, with TRBD1 matching over 7 bases. The junction had 8 bases not matched to a gene; V was cut back by 7 bases and J by 5 bases. The CDR3 runs to 14 residues. The CDR3 sequence: CASTSRGQQNIQYF. CDR3 DNA: TGTGCCAGCACCTCCCGGGGACAGCAAAACATTCAGTACTTC.

V gene TRBV20-1 combines with J gene TRBJ2-5; no firm D call. The germline V and J ends were trimmed by 6 bases and 3 bases, with 14 bases remaining between them. Germline CDR1 and CDR2: DFQATT and SNEGSKA (reference sequence). This CDR3 is built from 13 residues. In DNA form, the CDR3 reads TGCAGTGCGTCCAGTGCTCAGGAAGAGACCCAGTACTTC. Translating it yields CSASSAQEETQYF.

Ten or more counts support this clonotype. The genes are TRBV24-1 and TRBJ2-6, with 8 nucleotides matching TRBD2. V lost 2 bases, J lost 0 bases, and 5 bases stayed unmatched. Looked up from germline, CDR1 is KGHDR and CDR2 is SFDVKD. This CDR3 spans 18 amino acids. The chain's CDR3 is CATSDSAGGPSGANVLTF. CDR3 sequence (DNA): TGTGCCACCAGTGATTCTGCGGGGGGCCCCTCTGGGGCCAACGTCCTGACTTTC.

This clonotype came up a few times. V gene TRBV18 combines with J gene TRBJ2-7; tentatively, D is TRBD1 (5 bases). The CDR3 covers 14 residues. Germline V gene sequence: CDR1 KGHSH, CDR2 LQKENI. V was clipped by 3 bases and J by 1 base, with 10 bases between them. CDR3 nucleotides: TGTGCCAGCTCACCGGACACGCAGTCCTACGAGCAGTACTTC. Translating gives CASSPDTQSYEQYF.

This clonotype occurred many times. The chain has TRBV19 and TRBJ2-2; 8 bases are a match to TRBD1. Trimming removed 5 bases from V and 6 bases from J; junction bases left unmatched: 8. Germline V lookup: CDR1 LNHDA, CDR2 SQIVND (reference sequence). This CDR3 comprises 15 residues. The CDR3 is CASSRSETGAGELFF. CDR3 sequence (DNA): TGTGCCAGTAGTCGTTCCGAGACAGGGGCCGGGGAGCTGTTTTTT. Looking up the rest from reference TRBV19 and TRBJ2-2 gives the full variable domain: DGGITQSPKYLFRKEGQNVTLSCEQNLNHDAMYWYRQDPGQGLRLIYYSQIVNDFQKGDIAEGYSVSREKKESFPLTVTSAQKNPTAFYLCASSRSETGAGELFFGEGSRLTVL.

At least ten counts were recorded for this clonotype. This chain uses TRBV18 with TRBJ1-1, with D possibly TRBD1 on 5 matching bases. Germline CDR1 and CDR2: KGHSH and LQKENI. Between the trimmed V and J ends, which lost 1 base and 7 bases, there was a span of 13 bases. The CDR3 contains 14 residues. The CDR3 sequence is CASSPLTSGREAFF. The CDR3, as DNA: TGTGCCAGCTCACCACTCACCTCGGGGCGTGAAGCTTTCTTT.

This clonotype was recorded at least ten times. This rearrangement joins TRBV27 to TRBJ1-1; 7 bases match TRBD1. There are 14 residues in the CDR3. Germline trimming cut 6 bases from V and 1 base from J; bases unmatched to any gene: 5. CDR1 and CDR2 from the germline V gene are MNHEY and SMNVEV (reference sequence). The DNA of the CDR3 is TGTGCCAGCAGGGAACAGGGGCGGAACACTGAAGCTTTCTTT. Its protein is CASREQGRNTEAFF.

The rearrangement joins TRBV12-3 or TRBV12-4 to TRBJ2-6; D is possibly TRBD2 (5 bases). V was trimmed by 8 bases and J by 2 bases, leaving 10 bases between them. CDR3 length equals 14 residues. CDR3 in DNA: TGTGCCAGCGCCATCGGGGCTGGGGCCAACGTCCTGACTTTC. Translation: CASAIGAGANVLTF.

This clonotype showed up many times. V and J are TRBV6-5 and TRBJ1-2; D may be TRBD1 (5 bases). V lost 4 bases and J 8 bases, leaving 14 bases between the germline ends. The length of the CDR3 is 13 residues. Looked up from germline, CDR1 is MNHEY and CDR2 is SVGAGI. CDR3 sequence reads: CASSLSGLGGYTF. The CDR3 DNA reads as TGTGCCAGCAGTTTGTCAGGGCTTGGCGGCTACACCTTC.

This clonotype was picked up many times. V is TRBV20-1 and J is TRBJ2-5; a weak D match, TRBD2 (6 bases). Germline loops: CDR1 DFQATT, CDR2 SNEGSKA (reference sequence). Trimming removed 5 bases from V and 5 bases from J, with 15 bases in between. The CDR3 loop spans 13 amino acids. CDR3 nucleotides: TGCAGTGCTCGCACCACGGGGGTGGAGACCCAGTACTTC. It yields the protein CSARTTGVETQYF.